This T cell receptor (beta chain) was sequenced for a study of T cells in Graves' hyperthyroidism and ophthalmopathy. In this sample, this clonotype turned up many times. TCR beta CDR3 region amplification was performed from RNA transcripts. HTBI primers were employed in a first-round RT-PCR of the TCR CDR3. TCRdb reprocessed the multiplex PCR reads with MiXCR, giving one entry per CDR3 protein. The profile covers around 520,000 distinct CDR3 sequences, with 14% appearing a single time and roughly 14% taken by the ten largest. The germline V gene has CDR1 SGHRS and CDR2 YFSETQ. V was shortened by 6 bases and J by 0 bases, with 11 bases between the two germline ends. The CDR3 covers 14 residues. Isolation of PBMCs was performed on roughly 9 ml fresh peripheral blood.

The sequence came from a woman aged 40 to 49 with Graves' hyperthyroidism. The J gene is TRBJ2-3, the V gene TRBV5-1; the D gene is possibly TRBD2 (5 bases). The sequencing sample was made of blood. The CDR3 reads CASTDLTSTDTQYF. DNA of the CDR3: TGCGCCAGCACGGACTTGACCAGCACAGATACGCAGTATTTT. Full variable domain (remainder filled in from reference TRBV5-1 and TRBJ2-3): KAGVTQTPRYLIKTRGQQVTLSCSPISGHRSVSWYQQTPGQGLQFLFEYFSETQRNKGNFPGRFSGRQFSNSRSEMNVSTLELGDSALYLCASTDLTSTDTQYFGPGTRLTVL.